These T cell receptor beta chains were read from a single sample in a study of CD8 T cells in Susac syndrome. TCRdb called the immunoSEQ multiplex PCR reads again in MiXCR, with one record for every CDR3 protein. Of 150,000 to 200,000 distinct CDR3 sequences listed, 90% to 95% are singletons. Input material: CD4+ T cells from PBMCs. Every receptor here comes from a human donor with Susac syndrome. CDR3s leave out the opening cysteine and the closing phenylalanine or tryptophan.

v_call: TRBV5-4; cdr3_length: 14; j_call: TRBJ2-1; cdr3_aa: ASIPFPGQVNHEQF
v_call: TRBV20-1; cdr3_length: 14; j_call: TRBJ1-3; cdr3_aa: SARDPAGASGNTIY
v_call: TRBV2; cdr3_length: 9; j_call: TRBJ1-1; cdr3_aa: ASTQKGEAF
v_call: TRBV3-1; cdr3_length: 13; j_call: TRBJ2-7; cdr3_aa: ASSFGTGGTYEQY
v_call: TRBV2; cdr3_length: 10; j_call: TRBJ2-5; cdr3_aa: ASSAGRETQY
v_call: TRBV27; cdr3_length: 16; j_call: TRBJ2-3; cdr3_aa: ASSPPSYRLPSTDTQY
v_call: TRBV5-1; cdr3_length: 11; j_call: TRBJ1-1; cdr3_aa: ASHGQENTEAF
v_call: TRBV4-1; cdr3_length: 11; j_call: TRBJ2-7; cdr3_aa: ASSQVGLYEQY
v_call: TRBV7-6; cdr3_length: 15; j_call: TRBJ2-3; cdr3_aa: ASSLMSPSAVTDTQY
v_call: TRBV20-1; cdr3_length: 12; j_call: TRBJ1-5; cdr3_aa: SARDGGYNQPQH
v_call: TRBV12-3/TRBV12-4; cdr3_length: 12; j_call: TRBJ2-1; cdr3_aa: ASKVRSSYNEQF
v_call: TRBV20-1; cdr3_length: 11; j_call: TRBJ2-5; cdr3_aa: SAHETGGETQY
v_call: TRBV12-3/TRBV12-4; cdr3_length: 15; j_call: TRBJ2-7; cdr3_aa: ASSLDTAWLSSYEQY
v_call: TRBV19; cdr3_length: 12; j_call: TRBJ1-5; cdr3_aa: ASSFIPSNQPQH
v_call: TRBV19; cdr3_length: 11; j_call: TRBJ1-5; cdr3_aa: ASSIASNQPQH
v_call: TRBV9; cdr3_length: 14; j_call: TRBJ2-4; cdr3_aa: ASSVHLGGAQNIQY
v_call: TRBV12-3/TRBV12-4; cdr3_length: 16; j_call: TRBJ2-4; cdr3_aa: ASSLSWGSGRAGNIQY
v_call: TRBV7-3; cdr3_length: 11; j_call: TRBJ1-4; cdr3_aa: ASSPYPGEKLF
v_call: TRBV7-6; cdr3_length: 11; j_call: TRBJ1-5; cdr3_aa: ASSLSVNQPQH
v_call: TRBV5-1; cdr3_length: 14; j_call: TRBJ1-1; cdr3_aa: ASSLVGSTMNTEAF
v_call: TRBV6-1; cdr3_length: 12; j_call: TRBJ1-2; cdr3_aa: ASSGWGFGDGYT
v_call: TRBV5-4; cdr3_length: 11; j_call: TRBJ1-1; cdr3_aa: ASSPDGVFGAF
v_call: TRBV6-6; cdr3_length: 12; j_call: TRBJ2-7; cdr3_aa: ASSYRQSSYEQY
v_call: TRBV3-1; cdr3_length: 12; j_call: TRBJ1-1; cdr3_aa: ASSQETWQGTAF
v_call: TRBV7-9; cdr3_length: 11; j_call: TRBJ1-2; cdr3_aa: ASSSGQGYGYT
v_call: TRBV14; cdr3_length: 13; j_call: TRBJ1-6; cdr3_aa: ASSLTLNGDSPLH
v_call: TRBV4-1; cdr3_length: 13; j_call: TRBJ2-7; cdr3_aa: ASSQHRDRENEQY
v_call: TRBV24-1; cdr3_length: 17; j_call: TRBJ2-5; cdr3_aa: ATSDPTTGVRGGLETQY
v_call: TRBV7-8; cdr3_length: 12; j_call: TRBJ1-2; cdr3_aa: ASSLDGIYYGYT
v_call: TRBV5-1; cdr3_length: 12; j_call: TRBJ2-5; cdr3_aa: ASSLGTLQETQY
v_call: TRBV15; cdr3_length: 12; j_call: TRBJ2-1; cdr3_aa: ATSRDRAYNEQF
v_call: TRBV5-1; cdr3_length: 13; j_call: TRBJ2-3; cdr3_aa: ASTAGYSGTDTQY
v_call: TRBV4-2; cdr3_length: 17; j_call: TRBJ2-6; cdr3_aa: ASSQQTGGGIAGANVLT
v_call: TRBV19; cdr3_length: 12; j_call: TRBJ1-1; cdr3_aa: ASSIWGLNTEAF
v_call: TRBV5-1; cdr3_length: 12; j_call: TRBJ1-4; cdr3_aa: ASSLGQVNEKLF
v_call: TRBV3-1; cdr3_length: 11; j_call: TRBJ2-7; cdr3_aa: ASSPVHPYEQY
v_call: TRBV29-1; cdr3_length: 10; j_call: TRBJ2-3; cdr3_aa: SVEEAADTQY
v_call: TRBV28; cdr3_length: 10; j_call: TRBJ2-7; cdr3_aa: ASRAGKYEQY